This T cell receptor (beta chain) was captured by sequencing in a study of OX40 agonist ivuxolimab in advanced cancers. Whole-study context: The drug used for patients, ivuxolimab, was an agonistic anti-OX40 (CD134) antibody.

Sampling of blood occurred at baseline, cycle 4 day 1, and cycle 7 day 1. Study-wide results and caveats: Clonal expansion was among the lowest in partial responders at 0.1-3.0 mg/kg, especially CD8+.

Produced via immunoSEQ multiplex PCR; TCRdb's table is partial and in-frame only. The repertoire includes about 99,000 clones, around 90% of them detected once, and approximately 0.32% sits in the top ten. CDR1 and CDR2 (germline): SGHVS, FQNEAQ. This CDR3 spans 14 amino acids. Trimming took off 1 base at V and 9 bases at J, with 13 bases between the two ends. Points on this clone: Antigen: not known.

The sequence was collected from an adult with an advanced solid tumor such as melanoma, head and neck, liver or kidney cancer. The chain recombines TRBV7-8 with TRBJ2-1; maybe TRBD2 (6 bases). The sequenced sample was CD4+ or CD8+ T cells sorted from blood, obtained in a trial of the OX40 agonist ivuxolimab. Here the CDR3 DNA reads TGTGCCAGCAGCTTAGAAGCGGCTAGCGTTGAGCAGTTCTTC. Translated, it gives CASSLEAASVEQFF.